The 6 T cell receptor beta chains below all came from one sample that was sequenced in a study of CD8 T cells in ankylosing spondylitis. TCRdb used MiXCR to reprocess the 5' RACE reads, holding one entry per CDR3 protein. The sample has 250,000 to 350,000 distinct CDR3 sequences, around 19% seen once; the top ten hold around 8%. The sample comprised blood, either unsorted or a sorted T cell fraction (not recorded which). Receptor source: a male donor with ankylosing spondylitis or in good health (not recorded which).

This clonotype was seen at least ten times. The gene calls are TRBV5-1 and TRBJ2-5; TRBD1 aligns across 9 bases. Germline assignment: CDR1 SGHRS and CDR2 YFSETQ. V dropped 4 bases and J dropped 5; count of bases not matched to a gene: 3. CDR3 size: 13 residues. The CDR3 spells CASSTGGGETQYF. CDR3 sequence (DNA): TGCGCCAGCAGCACAGGGGGCGGGGAGACCCAGTACTTC.

This clonotype was recorded a few times. The chain recombines TRBV20-1 with TRBJ2-7; TRBD1 is a possible D gene (6 bases). V was trimmed by 3 bases and J by 0 bases, leaving 9 bases between them. CDR1 and CDR2 from the germline V gene are DFQATT and SNEGSKA (reference sequence). This CDR3 has 13 residues. CDR3 sequence reads: CSARGADSYEQYV. DNA of the CDR3: TGCAGTGCTAGGGGGGCGGACTCCTACGAGCAGTACGTC.

The table lists this clonotype with a few counts. This sequence joins TRBV20-1 and TRBJ2-1; D possibly corresponds to TRBD2 (5 bases). The CDR3 is made up of 15 amino acids. V shed 6 bases and J shed 0 bases, with 15 bases lying between them. Germline CDR1 DFQATT, CDR2 SNEGSKA (reference sequence). The chain's CDR3 is CSAPPIASSYNEQFF. In DNA, the CDR3 is TGCAGTGCCCCTCCCATAGCGAGCTCCTACAATGAGCAGTTCTTC.

This chain uses TRBV20-1 with TRBJ1-1, with D maybe TRBD1 (5 bases). The CDR3 is 14 amino acids. The germline V gene has CDR1 DFQATT and CDR2 SNEGSKA (reference sequence). V was cut by 6 bases and J by 6 bases, with 20 bases left in between. Written as DNA, the CDR3 is TGCAGTGCCCCAGGGACTTCGGGAGTGGCTGAAGCTTTCTTT. It is translated as CSAPGTSGVAEAFF.

The V gene is TRBV20-1, the J gene TRBJ2-1; 9 bases fit TRBD2. V trimming: 1 base; J trimming: 15 bases; junction bases outside the gene matches: 7. CDR1 is DFQATT, CDR2 SNEGSKA, per germline (reference sequence). The CDR3 has 12 amino acids. CDR3 nucleotides: TGCAGTGCTAGAGGGTTAGCGGGAGTAGTGTTCTTC. Amino acids: CSARGLAGVVFF.

This sequence joins TRBV3-1 and TRBJ2-2, with a possible D match to TRBD1 (6 bases). Germline CDR1 is LGHDT and CDR2 is YNNKEL (reference sequence). The CDR3 consists of 14 residues. V lost 1 base and J lost 6, with 9 bases in between. The CDR3 spells CASSQGDTAGELFF. For the CDR3, the DNA is TGTGCCAGCAGCCAAGGGGACACCGCCGGGGAGCTGTTTTTT.